Listed below are T cell receptor beta chains from one sample, sequenced in a study of blood T cell repertoires in COVID-19. Using immunoSEQ multiplex PCR, the repertoire was profiled, and TCRdb retains in-frame clones only, with some absent. The data contain roughly 250,000 clones, roughly 80% of them singletons. The sequenced material came from peripheral blood. These receptors originate from a woman of 80 years or more with acute or convalescent COVID-19. CDR3s include the opening cysteine and the closing phenylalanine or tryptophan. Fields, in order: clone size, J gene, CDR3 length, V gene, D gene, CDR3 protein, CDR3 DNA. A D gene is named only where the DNA matches it firmly. The size field is filled for only some rows; it gives once, few, many or a size class.

once TRBJ2-5 16 TRBV28 TRBD2 CASSSAGTSGGATQYF TGTGCCAGCAGCTCCGCGGGGACTAGCGGAGGGGCGACCCAGTACTTC
few TRBJ2-5 15 TRBV19 TRBD2 CASSIGRRASETQYF TGTGCCAGTAGTATCGGGAGGAGAGCCTCAGAGACCCAGTACTTC
- TRBJ1-6 16 TRBV21-1 - CASSKGGGDFNSPLHF TGTGCCAGCAGCAAAGGGGGAGGGGACTTTAATTCACCCCTCCACTTT
- TRBJ1-2 14 TRBV6-5 TRBD1 CASILRGQNYGYTF TGTGCCAGCATCTTAAGGGGACAGAACTATGGCTACACCTTC
- TRBJ2-3 15 TRBV27 - CASSLIRQSTDTQYF TGTGCCAGCAGTTTAATTAGACAGAGCACAGATACGCAGTATTTT
- TRBJ1-6 17 TRBV18 - CASSPGGARSYNSPLHF TGTGCCAGCTCACCCGGCGGGGCTCGCTCCTATAATTCACCCCTCCACTTT
- TRBJ2-1 17 TRBV4-1 TRBD1 CASSQDQRQGAINEQFF TGCGCCAGCAGCCAAGATCAACGTCAGGGGGCCATCAATGAGCAGTTCTTC
- TRBJ2-1 14 TRBV18 TRBD2 CASSIGGAYNEQFF TGTGCCAGCTCAATTGGGGGGGCCTACAATGAGCAGTTCTTC
- TRBJ1-5 13 TRBV6-5 - CASRDYREQPQHF TGTGCCAGCAGGGATTACAGGGAACAGCCCCAGCATTTT
- TRBJ1-1 14 TRBV7-9 - CASSLRAGNTEAFF TGTGCCAGCAGCTTAAGGGCGGGGAACACTGAAGCTTTCTTT
few TRBJ2-7 16 TRBV3-1/TRBV3-2 - CASSQWAGASSYEQYF TGTGCCAGCAGCCAATGGGCGGGGGCCAGCTCCTACGAGCAGTACTTC
- TRBJ1-6 16 TRBV21-1 - CASSLTGGRDNSPLHF TGTGCCAGCAGTCTGACAGGGGGGAGGGACAATTCACCCCTCCACTTT
- TRBJ2-2 16 TRBV7-3 - CASSSPGGGKTGELFF TGTGCCAGCAGCTCACCAGGAGGGGGCAAGACCGGGGAGCTGTTTTTT
- TRBJ1-1 13 TRBV5-1 - CASSSGDTVDAFF TGCGCCAGCAGCTCCGGGGACACGGTGGACGCTTTCTTT
- TRBJ1-4 12 TRBV5-8 - CASSRRSPGHPF TGTGCCAGCAGCCGTCGGTCACCGGGACACCCTTTT
- TRBJ2-7 14 TRBV2 - CASSESAGDDEQYF TGTGCCAGCAGTGAATCAGCAGGGGACGACGAGCAGTACTTC
- TRBJ2-7 14 TRBV2 TRBD1 CASSRQGIWYEQYF TGTGCCAGCAGCCGACAGGGGATATGGTACGAGCAGTACTTC
- TRBJ1-5 15 TRBV5-4 - CASSLGAGFNQPQHF TGTGCCAGCAGCTTGGGGGCAGGGTTCAATCAGCCCCAGCATTTT
- TRBJ2-5 16 TRBV3-1/TRBV3-2 TRBD2 CASSQGRGGNGETQYF TGTGCCAGCAGCCAAGGACGGGGGGGCAACGGAGAGACCCAGTACTTC
few TRBJ2-3 15 TRBV27 - CASSFQGLSTDTQYF TGTGCCAGCAGTTTCCAAGGACTAAGCACAGATACGCAGTATTTT
- TRBJ1-6 15 TRBV7-8 - CASSLSLTDNSPLHF TGTGCCAGCAGCTTAAGTCTTACAGATAATTCACCCCTCCACTTT
few TRBJ2-1 15 TRBV11-1 TRBD2 CASSRLAGDYNEQFF TGTGCCAGCAGCCGCCTAGCGGGGGATTACAATGAGCAGTTCTTC
- TRBJ1-1 14 TRBV11-2 - CASSLALTGAEAFF TGTGCCAGCAGCTTAGCCCTAACGGGGGCTGAAGCTTTCTTT
- TRBJ1-5 14 TRBV5-3 - CARSNEDSRGPQHF TGTGCCAGAAGCAACGAGGACAGCCGGGGGCCCCAGCATTTT
- TRBJ1-1 13 TRBV6-6 TRBD1 CASTKGQGSEAFF TGTGCCAGCACTAAGGGACAGGGGTCTGAAGCTTTCTTT
- TRBJ2-1 14 TRBV2 - CASVMRVTYNEQFF TGTGCCAGCGTGATGAGGGTGACCTACAATGAGCAGTTCTTC
few TRBJ2-1 15 TRBV9 - CASSVGQGLIDEQFF TGTGCCAGCAGCGTGGGCCAGGGGCTTATCGATGAGCAGTTCTTC
- TRBJ2-3 16 TRBV6-6 TRBD2 CASSYVLAGVKDTQYF TGTGCCAGCAGTTACGTGCTAGCGGGGGTAAAAGATACGCAGTATTTT
- TRBJ1-5 16 TRBV7-8 TRBD1 CASSGSDRVRDQPQHF TGTGCCAGCAGCGGCTCAGACAGGGTGAGGGATCAGCCCCAGCATTTT